These 26 T cell receptor beta chains share one sample of origin, sequenced in a study of vaccination and CD4 T cells after COVID-19. Antigens for these TCRs are unknown. The treatment is: roughly 11-day PBMC culture with coronavirus spike peptide pools or control peptides (ViraFEST assay). An Oncomine TCR Beta short-read assay was used to sequence the DNA from cultured CD4+ T cells. TCRdb itself ran the PCR reads through MiXCR, one entry per CDR3 protein. The sample records more than 10,000 distinct CDR3 sequences, 50% to 55% being singletons. Input material: CD4+ T cells from blood, cultured in vitro. These receptors all stem from a human donor who had recovered from COVID-19.

The genes are TRBV6-1 and TRBJ1-2; D ambiguous. Trimming removed 7 bases at V and 12 bases at J, with 27 bases between. The CDR3 has 15 residues. Germline V gives CDR1 MNHNS, CDR2 SASEGT. The CDR3 coding sequence is TGTGCCAGCACCAAGGGAAGGGAAGAGTATGTTATTAACACCTTC. This gives the protein CASTKGREEYVINTF.

J is TRBJ1-2 and V is TRBV28; D remains unclear. With 3 bases removed from V and 7 bases from J, the gap between germline ends came to 12 bases. CDR3 length equals 13 residues. Germline values: CDR1 MDHEN, CDR2 SYDVKM. CDR3 amino acids: CASSLTIGSGYTF. DNA for the CDR3: TGTGCCAGCAGTTTGACAATAGGATCTGGCTACACCTTC.

V usage is TRBV20-1 and J usage is TRBJ2-2; no clear D. The CDR3 contains 14 residues. The germline gives CDR1 DFQATT, CDR2 SNEGSKA (reference sequence). The V and J ends lost 0 bases and 3 bases respectively, with 8 bases between them. CDR3 loop: CSARDNSYTGELFF. DNA of the CDR3: TGCAGTGCTAGAGATAACAGTTACACCGGGGAGCTGTTTTTT.

The V gene is TRBV20-1, the J gene TRBJ2-3, with D tentatively TRBD1 (5 bases). Trimming removed 4 bases from V and 3 bases from J, with 11 bases in between. CDR1 is DFQATT and CDR2 is SNEGSKA in the germline V gene (reference sequence). The CDR3 is 13 amino acids. DNA of the CDR3: TGCAGTGCTACCCGACAGAATACAGATACGCAGTATTTT. This encodes CSATRQNTDTQYF.

The CDR3 sequence: CATSRTGRARTYNEQFF. CDR3 DNA: TGTGCCACCAGCAGGACAGGGCGAGCCCGAACTTACAATGAGCAGTTCTTC. The chain employs TRBV15 and TRBJ2-1; TRBD1 matches 7 bases. Unmatched junction bases numbered 12, after V lost 3 bases and J lost 4 bases. Germline V lookup: CDR1 LNHNV, CDR2 YYDKDF (reference sequence). The CDR3 loop spans 17 amino acids.

The genes are TRBV20-1 and TRBJ2-3; D perhaps matches TRBD2 (6 bases). Germline CDR1 reads DFQATT; CDR2 reads SNEGSKA (reference sequence). The length of the CDR3 is 15 residues. The V end lost 5 bases, the J end lost 2 bases, and 17 bases lay between the germline ends. Here the CDR3 DNA reads TGCAGTGCTCTTCAACAGGACTATCCCACAGATACGCAGTATTTT. It encodes CSALQQDYPTDTQYF.

V gene TRBV15 combines with J gene TRBJ1-1; D is unresolved. Germline CDR1 is LNHNV and CDR2 is YYDKDF (reference sequence). V shed 0 bases and J shed 2 bases, with 4 bases lying between them. The CDR3 consists of 13 residues. The CDR3 DNA sequence: TGTGCCACCAGCAGAGATGGCAACACTGAAGCTTTCTTT. Its translation: CATSRDGNTEAFF.

This clonotype has more than one count but fewer than ten. The rearrangement joins TRBV19 to TRBJ1-1; 9 bases align to TRBD1. J gave up 5 bases and V 7 bases, and 8 bases lay outside the gene matches. Germline V gene lookup returns CDR1 LNHDA and CDR2 SQIVND (reference sequence). The CDR3 sequence is 14 residues long. The chain's CDR3 is CASMDRGRVTEAFF. The CDR3 region has the DNA TGTGCCAGTATGGACAGGGGAAGAGTAACTGAAGCTTTCTTT.

The chain couples TRBV5-6 to TRBJ2-2, with D possibly being TRBD1 (5 bases). The CDR3 totals 16 residues. With 2 bases removed from V and 2 bases from J, the gap between germline ends came to 13 bases. CDR1 and CDR2 (germline): SGHDT, YYEEEE. This CDR3 reads CASSFLVQANTGELFF. The CDR3 DNA follows: TGTGCCAGCAGCTTTTTAGTACAGGCTAACACCGGGGAGCTGTTTTTT.

This clonotype has only one observation. V usage is TRBV18 and J usage is TRBJ2-2; D not resolved. The CDR3 length is 12 residues. Germline CDR1 reads KGHSH; CDR2 reads LQKENI. V was shortened by 3 bases and J by 4 bases, with 3 bases between the two germline ends. CDR3: CASSPFTGELFF. The CDR3 region has the DNA TGTGCCAGCTCACCGTTCACCGGGGAGCTGTTTTTT.

The genes are TRBV7-2 and TRBJ2-1; D remains ambiguous. V dropped 5 bases and J dropped 5 bases, with 7 bases sitting between them. Germline CDR1 is SGHTA and CDR2 is FQGNSA. This CDR3 comprises 12 residues. For the CDR3, the DNA is TGTGCCAGCAGCCCCCGCGACAATGAGCAGTTCTTC. It encodes CASSPRDNEQFF.

The V and J genes are TRBV30 and TRBJ1-1; no clear D. Trimming took off 5 bases at V and 1 base at J, with 11 bases between the two ends. The length of the CDR3 is 13 residues. Germline CDR1 is GTSNPN and CDR2 is SVGIG (reference sequence). CDR3 nucleotides: TGTGCCTGGGACCTTAACAGGAACACTGAAGCTTTCTTT. This codes for CAWDLNRNTEAFF.

This clonotype appeared a few times. The V and J genes are TRBV20-1 and TRBJ1-2, with D uncertain. The CDR3 has 14 amino acids. From germline, CDR1 is DFQATT and CDR2 SNEGSKA (reference sequence). With 3 bases removed from V and 4 bases from J, the gap between germline ends came to 15 bases. The CDR3 bases are TGCAGTGCTAGTAATTGGTTACAACGCTATGGCTACACCTTC. This encodes CSASNWLQRYGYTF.

This clonotype was recorded a few times. The genes are TRBV6-1 and TRBJ2-6, with D possibly being TRBD1 (5 bases). The CDR3 is 15 amino acids. Trimming took 6 bases from V and 1 from J, leaving 10 bases between them. CDR1 is MNHNS, CDR2 SASEGT, per germline. The chain's CDR3 is CASRLDSSGANVLTF. CDR3 in DNA: TGTGCCAGCAGACTCGACAGTTCTGGGGCCAACGTCCTGACTTTC.

The rearrangement uses TRBV7-2 and TRBJ2-3; D may be TRBD2 (5 bases). From germline, CDR1 is SGHTA and CDR2 FQGNSA. Trimming took off 5 bases at V and 8 bases at J, with 14 bases between the two ends. The CDR3 is 13 amino acids. CDR3 amino acids: CASSRGFSVTQYF. The CDR3 bases are TGTGCCAGCAGCCGCGGGTTCTCAGTTACGCAGTATTTT.

The chain combines TRBV4-3 with TRBJ1-1; 9 nucleotides match TRBD1. Losses at the gene ends were 0 bases for V and 0 bases for J; bases not matched to a gene: 8. Germline loops: CDR1 LGHNA, CDR2 YSLEER. The CDR3 has 18 residues. As DNA, the CDR3 is TGCGCCAGCAGCCAAGATCACAGGGGGCGAGGACTGAACACTGAAGCTTTCTTT. Encoded protein: CASSQDHRGRGLNTEAFF.

The chain employs TRBV3-1 and TRBJ2-2; 7 bases align to TRBD2. The CDR3 loop spans 15 amino acids. The J segment lost 4 bases and the V segment lost 2 bases, leaving 4 bases of the junction unmatched. CDR1 LGHDT and CDR2 YNNKEL come from the germline V gene (reference sequence). The chain's CDR3 is CASSQTPSGTGELFF. DNA of the CDR3: TGTGCCAGCAGCCAAACCCCTAGCGGCACCGGGGAGCTGTTTTTT.

The rearrangement links TRBV20-1 to TRBJ1-3, with a possible D match to TRBD1 (6 bases). Trimming removed 5 bases from V and 2 bases from J, with 16 bases in between. The CDR3 spans 15 residues. Germline CDR1 DFQATT, CDR2 SNEGSKA (reference sequence). CDR3 region: CSAVGGRGAGNTIYF. The CDR3 nucleotides read TGCAGTGCTGTGGGTGGCAGGGGAGCTGGAAACACCATATATTTT.

The genes are TRBV24-1 and TRBJ2-3; TRBD1 might be the D (6 bases). Germline assignment: CDR1 KGHDR and CDR2 SFDVKD. The CDR3 loop spans 15 amino acids. V lost 7 bases, J lost 0 bases, and 13 bases lay in between. In DNA, the CDR3 is TGTGCCACCAGCTTACAGGGTTTAAGCACAGATACGCAGTATTTT. This sequence encodes CATSLQGLSTDTQYF.

This chain uses TRBV20-1 with TRBJ1-6; unclear D gene. The V end lost 0 bases, the J end lost 0 bases, and 9 bases lay between the germline ends. The CDR3 has 16 amino acids. From germline, CDR1 is DFQATT and CDR2 SNEGSKA (reference sequence). CDR3 nucleotide sequence: TGCAGTGCTAGAGATCCCAGGAACTCCTATAATTCACCCCTCCACTTT. Its translation: CSARDPRNSYNSPLHF.

The rearrangement links TRBV30 to TRBJ1-2, with a possible D match to TRBD1 (5 bases). Germline values: CDR1 GTSNPN, CDR2 SVGIG (reference sequence). The CDR3 sequence is 14 residues long. V lost 2 bases to trimming and J lost 8 bases, with 18 bases between them. CDR3 residues: CAWSQSGGIGGYTF. CDR3 nucleotides: TGTGCCTGGAGTCAAAGCGGGGGAATTGGGGGCTACACCTTC.

The chain links TRBV20-1 to TRBJ1-5, with D uncertain. V lost 3 bases and J lost 6, with 15 bases in between. CDR1 is DFQATT and CDR2 is SNEGSKA in the germline V gene (reference sequence). CDR3 length: 14 residues. CDR3 DNA sequence: TGCAGTGCTAGTGGAGCTCTCGTTGGTCAGCCCCAGCATTTT. Protein sequence: CSASGALVGQPQHF.

The CDR3 reads CASSYPTRQGKNYGYTF. The CDR3 DNA reads as TGTGCCAGCAGCTACCCAACGCGGCAGGGGAAGAACTATGGCTACACCTTC. The rearrangement joins TRBV7-2 to TRBJ1-2; perhaps TRBD1 as D (6 bases). V was clipped by 4 bases and J by 2 bases, with 20 bases between them. There are 17 residues in the CDR3. CDR1 and CDR2 from the germline V gene are SGHTA and FQGNSA.

The chain couples TRBV10-2 to TRBJ2-7; no definite D call. Between the trimmed V and J ends, which lost 4 bases and 1 base, there was a span of 11 bases. Looked up from germline, CDR1 is WSHSY and CDR2 is SAAADI. The CDR3 covers 14 residues. CDR3 coding DNA: TGCGCCAGCAGTGTCGGGTTTTCGTCCTACGAGCAGTACTTC. It codes for CASSVGFSSYEQYF.

The chain recombines TRBV6-2 or TRBV6-3 with TRBJ1-1; D unresolved. The germline V and J ends were trimmed by 4 bases and 4 bases, with 16 bases remaining between them. Looked up from germline, CDR1 is MNHEY and CDR2 is SVGEGT. This CDR3 is 15 amino acids long. Written as DNA, the CDR3 is TGTGCCAGCAGTTTGCTGAACAGCCGTCGCACTGAAGCTTTCTTT. Translated, it gives CASSLLNSRRTEAFF.

The V gene is TRBV6-1, the J gene TRBJ1-1; TRBD1 matches 12 bases. This CDR3 region has 17 residues. The J segment lost 1 base and the V segment lost 4 bases, leaving 7 bases of the junction unmatched. Germline CDR1 is MNHNS and CDR2 is SASEGT. This CDR3 is CASSAGQGAGRNTEAFF. DNA for the CDR3: TGTGCCAGCAGTGCGGGACAGGGGGCCGGTCGGAACACTGAAGCTTTCTTT.